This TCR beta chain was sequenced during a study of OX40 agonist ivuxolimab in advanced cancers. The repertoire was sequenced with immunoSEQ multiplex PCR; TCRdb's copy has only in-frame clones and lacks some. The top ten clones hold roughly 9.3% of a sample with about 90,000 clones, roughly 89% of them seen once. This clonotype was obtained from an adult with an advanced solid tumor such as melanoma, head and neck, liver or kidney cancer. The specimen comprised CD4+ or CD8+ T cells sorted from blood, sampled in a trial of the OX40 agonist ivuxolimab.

The CDR3 DNA reads TGTGCCAGCAGCTTAGCCCTAGCGGGTAGCTCCTACAATGAGCAGTTCTTC. Protein sequence: CASSLALAGSSYNEQFF. The rearrangement links TRBV11-3 to TRBJ2-1; TRBD2 agrees at 8 bases. The trim removed 1 base at V and 0 bases at J, leaving 5 bases unmatched. Germline assignment: CDR1 SGHNT and CDR2 YENEEA. The CDR3 is 17 amino acids. Full variable domain (missing parts from reference TRBV11-3 and TRBJ2-1): EAGVVQSPRYKIIEKKQPVAFWCNPISGHNTLYWYLQNLGQGPELLIRYENEEAVDDSQLPKDRFSAERLKGVDSTLKIQPAELGDSAVYLCASSLALAGSSYNEQFFGPGTRLTVL.